The following is a T cell receptor beta chain sequence with its context. Its antigen is currently unknown. A read error may account for a junction end that differs from germline. This sample stems from a study of metastatic and nonmetastatic thyroid tumors. About the study: The comparison covered peripheral blood and tumor or nodule tissue in malignant and benign thyroid patients.

All patients were untreated before thyroid surgery. Study observations and caveats: Relative to benign nodules, malignant thyroid tumors were reportedly characterized by significantly elevated TCR beta diversity in blood and tumor.

As originally analysed: Across clinicopathological groups, CDR3 differences served as the basis for building a distant-metastasis classifier for papillary thyroid cancer. From the PCR reads, TCRdb re-called clones with MiXCR. These V and J calls rely on TCRdb rather than the paper's analysis. This table holds about 40,000 clones, over 9.5% found once. CDR3 length equals 14 residues. Germline V lookup: CDR1 PRHDT, CDR2 FYEKMQ (reference sequence). The sequenced sample was blood. The genes are TRBV13 and TRBJ1-4, with 7 bases that match TRBD1. The receptor was derived from a female donor with papillary thyroid cancer or a benign thyroid nodule (not recorded which). Some clones in this sample may be carry-over from other donors' samples. CDR3 DNA: TGTGTCAGCAGCATATGGACAGGAGGCGAAAAACTGTTTTTT. This gives the protein CVSSIWTGGEKLFF.